The clone carrying this TCR beta chain came up once. The CDR3 length is 15 residues. Trimming cost V 3 bases and J 1 base; bases outside gene matches: 4. Germline CDR1 is KGHSH and CDR2 is LQKENI. The data belong to a study of blood T cell repertoires in COVID-19. On the study more broadly: Specimens from acute and convalescent COVID-19 originated in the United States, Italy and Spain.

Study processing details: Reference gene primers were amplified, and this amplification served to estimate nucleated cell counts. Assay used: immunoSEQ multiplex PCR; TCRdb lists only in-frame clones, some missing. V and J calls and clone size follow that table, whereas D and trimming were derived from the DNA. Of some 15,000 clones listed, about 85% are singletons. V and J are TRBV18 and TRBJ2-7; 9 nucleotides align to TRBD2. This receptor was taken from a human donor in a cohort sampled during active COVID-19. Sequenced material: peripheral blood. DNA of the CDR3: TGTGCCAGCTCACCCCAGAGCGGGGGGTCCTACGAGCAGTACTTC. Translating gives CASSPQSGGSYEQYF. Complete variable domain (other parts from reference TRBV18 and TRBJ2-7): NAGVMQNPRHLVRRRGQEARLRCSPMKGHSHVYWYRQLPEEGLKFMVYLQKENIIDESGMPKERFSAEFPKEGPSILRIQQVVRGDSAAYFCASSPQSGGSYEQYFGPGTRLTVT.